This T cell receptor (beta chain) derives from a study of CD8 T cells in Susac syndrome. A quantity of roughly 0.5 to 1 ug RNA underwent reverse transcription using random hexamers. TCRdb re-called the immunoSEQ multiplex PCR reads through MiXCR, storing one row per CDR3 protein. Of 150,000 to 250,000 distinct CDR3 sequences in the sample, about 96% were seen once. This clonotype turned up a few times. Trimming left V 0 bases short and J 4 bases short, with 7 bases between. The CDR3 is 13 amino acids. Germline CDR1 is SGHDT and CDR2 is YYEEEE. This clonotype originated in a human donor with multiple sclerosis. Sequencing used CD4+ T cells from PBMCs. The chain is built from TRBV5-6 and TRBJ1-2; a possible D gene is TRBD1 (5 bases). The CDR3 is CASSLGQFYGYTF. CDR3 DNA sequence: TGTGCCAGCAGCTTGGGACAGTTCTATGGCTACACCTTC.